This T cell receptor beta chain comes out of a study of T cell responses to AZD1222 COVID-19 vaccine. This clone was picked up one time. What it binds is not known. Findings of the study overall: Spike-specific TCR repertoires showed rising breadth and depth after two AZD1222 doses. Donors in the cohort were predominantly white British and more often female, and clonal diversity was possibly underestimated.

TCRdb keeps only in-frame clones here, not all; method: immunoSEQ multiplex PCR. Of around 130,000 clones detected, 93% appear once; the ten largest clones hold roughly 0.96%. Trimming removed 1 base at V and 4 bases at J, with 13 bases between. The germline V gene has CDR1 SGHTA and CDR2 FQGNSA. This CDR3 spans 15 amino acids. The source of this sequence is an adult in good health. This chain joins TRBV7-2 and TRBJ2-5, with TRBD2 as a possible D gene (6 bases). The source material was peripheral blood, sampled on day 0 of AZD1222 vaccination. The CDR3 reads CASSLVQAGPETQYF. The CDR3 nucleotides read TGTGCCAGCAGCTTAGTCCAGGCGGGACCAGAGACCCAGTACTTC.